These 24 T cell receptor beta chains share one sample of origin, sequenced in a study of blood T cells in healthy people across ages. With a J-beta primer mix and a sample-barcoded 5' primer, a second PCR ran 7 to 11 cycles. TCRdb reprocessed the 5' RACE reads via MiXCR and lists one record per CDR3 protein. The table has 700,000 to 850,000 distinct CDR3 sequences, about 55% seen once; the top ten hold 41%. Material for sequencing was blood. The source of these receptors is an elderly man in good health.

The table lists this clonotype with a count of one. The rearrangement links TRBV12-3 or TRBV12-4 to TRBJ2-7; possibly TRBD2 for D (7 bases). Trimming shortened V by 6 bases and J by 5 bases, and 20 bases separated the two germline ends. The CDR3 is 15 residues long. The chain's CDR3 is CASRSGTPGRDEQYF. The CDR3, as DNA: TGTGCCAGCAGATCCGGGACACCGGGGAGGGACGAGCAGTACTTC.

This clonotype has more than one count but fewer than ten. V and J are TRBV20-1 and TRBJ2-1, with D tentatively TRBD1 or TRBD2 (6 bases each). Judging by the DNA end, TRBJ2-7 fits better; the J call may be wrong. The CDR3 consists of 15 residues. The V gene's germline CDR1 is DFQATT and CDR2 SNEGSKA (reference sequence). The CDR3 protein is CSARDRAVGGKEQYF. CDR3 in DNA: TGCAGTGCTAGAGATCGGGCCGTCGGGGGCAAGGAGCAGTACTTC.

The V gene is TRBV9, the J gene TRBJ1-6; no reliable D call. CDR1 and CDR2 from the germline V gene are SGDLS and YYNGEE. Between the trimmed V and J ends, which lost 10 bases and 7 bases, there was a span of 9 bases. CDR3 size: 11 residues. The CDR3 sequence: CAGGGNSPLHF. Here the CDR3 DNA reads TGTGCCGGAGGAGGGAATTCACCCCTCCACTTT.

The chain recombines TRBV29-1 with TRBJ1-1; 11 bases are shared with TRBD1. CDR3 length: 15 residues. The V gene end was trimmed by 4 bases and the J gene end by 1 base; junction bases not matched to a gene: 5. Looked up from germline, CDR1 is SQVTM and CDR2 is ANQGSEA. This CDR3 is CSVAGQGATNTEAFF. Here the CDR3 DNA reads TGCAGCGTTGCTGGACAGGGGGCTACGAACACTGAAGCTTTCTTT.

The chain has TRBV6-5 and TRBJ2-5, with TRBD1 identical over 7 bases. The J segment lost 2 bases and the V segment lost 0 bases, leaving 6 bases of the junction unmatched. The germline CDR1 and CDR2 sequences are MNHEY and SVGAGI. The CDR3 is made up of 16 amino acids. In DNA form, the CDR3 reads TGTGCCAGCAGTTACTCACCAGGGGGTTGGCAAGAGACCCAGTACTTC. Amino acids: CASSYSPGGWQETQYF.

This clonotype was observed once. The chain combines TRBV20-1 with TRBJ1-5, with a tentative D call TRBD1 (6 bases). CDR1 and CDR2 (germline): DFQATT, SNEGSKA (reference sequence). Trimming cost V 4 bases and J 7 bases, with 17 bases left between them. The CDR3 sequence is 14 residues long. CDR3 coding DNA: TGCAGTGCTATTGAACAGGGCGTTGGACAGCCCCAGCATTTT. Its protein product is CSAIEQGVGQPQHF.

J is TRBJ2-1 and V is TRBV10-3, with TRBD1 matching 7 bases. There are 14 residues in the CDR3. Germline lookup yields CDR1 ENHRY and CDR2 SYGVKD. Germline trimming cut 7 bases from V and 0 bases from J; bases unmatched to any gene: 3. The CDR3 region has the DNA TGTGCCATCACACGGGACAGCTCCTACAATGAGCAGTTCTTC. This translates into CAITRDSSYNEQFF.

There are a few counts of this clonotype. The J gene is TRBJ2-3, the V gene TRBV29-1; 9 nucleotides line up with TRBD1. CDR1 is SQVTM and CDR2 is ANQGSEA in the germline V gene. The CDR3 is 13 residues long. Germline trimming cut 6 bases from V and 10 bases from J; bases unmatched to any gene: 11. This chain's CDR3 is CSVTGGNGIAQYF. CDR3 sequence (DNA): TGCAGCGTAACAGGGGGCAACGGGATCGCGCAGTATTTT.

This clonotype occurred a few times. The V and J genes are TRBV5-6 and TRBJ1-1; 7 positions agree with TRBD1. The CDR3 runs to 15 residues. V shed 4 bases, J shed 5 bases, and the junction held 11 bases outside the gene matches. Germline CDR1 reads SGHDT; CDR2 reads YYEEEE. The CDR3: CASSHVDRDGTEAFF. For the CDR3, the DNA is TGTGCCAGCAGCCACGTCGACAGGGACGGAACTGAAGCTTTCTTT.

This clonotype turned up a few times. The chain employs TRBV7-2 and TRBJ2-1; D remains unclear. The CDR3 has 13 amino acids. CDR1 and CDR2 from the germline V gene are SGHTA and FQGNSA. V lost 5 bases and J 7 bases, leaving 12 bases between the germline ends. CDR3 coding DNA: TGTGCCAGCAGCGGTACCGTGGTGAATGAGCAGTTCTTC. Translated: CASSGTVVNEQFF. The complete variable domain, with remaining parts taken from reference TRBV7-2 and TRBJ2-1, reads GAGVSQSPSNKVTEKGKDVELRCDPISGHTALYWYRQSLGQGLEFLIYFQGNSAPDKSGLPSDRFSAERTGGSVSTLTIQRTQQEDSAVYLCASSGTVVNEQFFGPGTRLTVL.

This chain joins TRBV12-3 or TRBV12-4 and TRBJ2-3; 7 nucleotides align to TRBD1. CDR3 size: 14 residues. The J segment lost 14 bases and the V segment lost 5 bases, leaving 16 bases of the junction unmatched. The CDR3 DNA sequence: TGTGCCAGCAGTCTCAAAAGGGGGCACAGATACGCGTATTTT. This sequence encodes CASSLKRGHRYAYF.

This clonotype occurred many times. The V gene is TRBV6-2 or TRBV6-3, the J gene TRBJ2-7, with D possibly matching TRBD2 (5 bases). Looked up from germline, CDR1 is MNHEY and CDR2 is SVGEGT. The CDR3 totals 13 residues. Trimming cost V 8 bases and J 0 bases, with 11 bases left between them. CDR3 nucleotides: TGTGCCAGCCGGGATTCGAGCTCCTACGAGCAGTACTTC. It is translated as CASRDSSSYEQYF.

This clonotype has just one count. A read error may produce the germline difference seen at one junction end. The chain couples TRBV6-1 to TRBJ2-7, with D possibly being TRBD2 (6 bases). CDR3 size: 13 residues. Germline CDR1 is MNHNS and CDR2 is SASEGT. The CDR3 DNA follows: TGTGCCAGCAGTGAAGTTCTAGCGAACGAGCAGTGCTTC. Translating it yields CASSEVLANEQCF.

The chain has TRBV20-1 and TRBJ2-3, with D perhaps TRBD2 (5 bases). The CDR3 length is 14 residues. The germline gives CDR1 DFQATT, CDR2 SNEGSKA (reference sequence). The V and J ends lost 4 bases and 14 bases respectively, with 25 bases between them. CDR3 residues: CSAKSPRGFRYAYF. DNA for the CDR3: TGCAGTGCTAAGTCACCAAGAGGGTTCAGATACGCGTATTTT.

This chain connects TRBV5-1 to TRBJ2-2; 7 bases agree with TRBD2. V was pared by 1 base and J by 3 bases, with 3 bases of the junction left unmatched. The V gene's germline CDR1 is SGHRS and CDR2 YFSETQ. This CDR3 is 15 amino acids long. The CDR3 is CASSLMAGDTGELFF. The CDR3 DNA follows: TGCGCCAGCAGCTTGATGGCGGGAGACACCGGGGAGCTGTTTTTT.

The V gene is TRBV6-6, the J gene TRBJ1-3; unclear D gene. This CDR3 spans 14 amino acids. Trimming cost V 0 bases and J 4 bases, with 7 bases left between them. Germline V lookup: CDR1 MNHNY, CDR2 SVGAGI (reference sequence). CDR3 residues: CASSYSEWGNTIYF. DNA for the CDR3: TGTGCCAGCAGTTACTCAGAGTGGGGAAACACCATATATTTT.

The chain couples TRBV27 to TRBJ2-1; 8 bases are shared with TRBD1. The CDR3 extends over 15 amino acids. V dropped 4 bases and J dropped 7; count of bases not matched to a gene: 9. CDR1 is MNHEY and CDR2 is SMNVEV in the germline V gene (reference sequence). This CDR3 is CASSSRTGFSNEQFF. The DNA for the CDR3 is TGTGCCAGCAGTTCGAGGACAGGGTTTTCGAATGAGCAGTTCTTC.

The chain combines TRBV7-2 with TRBJ1-5, with unresolved D. Deletions cut 1 base from V and 4 bases from J, with 11 bases between. From germline, CDR1 is SGHTA and CDR2 FQGNSA. This CDR3 comprises 15 residues. CDR3 loop: CASSLGSGGNQPQHF. In nucleotides, the CDR3 is TGTGCCAGCAGCTTAGGGTCGGGAGGGAATCAGCCCCAGCATTTT.

The V call is TRBV21-1, the J call TRBJ2-4; the table's TRBD1 call for D was not verified on the DNA. TRBV21-1 is a documented pseudogene. The CDR3 sequence is 20 residues long. The CDR3 is CASSKEGGTGSPLGKNIQYF. The CDR3 nucleotides are TGTGCCAGCAGCAAAGAGGGCGGGACAGGTTCCCCCCTTGGCAAAAACATTCAGTACTTC.

The chain uses TRBV20-1 and TRBJ2-3, with TRBD1 matching over 7 bases. From germline, CDR1 is DFQATT and CDR2 SNEGSKA (reference sequence). This CDR3 has 14 amino acids. V was pared by 6 bases and J by 1 base, with 7 bases of the junction left unmatched. The CDR3, as DNA: TGCAGTGCGAGACAGGGAATTGGCACAGATACGCAGTATTTT. Translation gives CSARQGIGTDTQYF.

The J gene is TRBJ2-7, the V gene TRBV3-1; TRBD1 agrees at 10 bases. Trimming removed 5 bases from V and 3 bases from J; junction bases left unmatched: 4. CDR3 length: 14 amino acids. From germline, CDR1 is LGHDT and CDR2 YNNKEL (reference sequence). The DNA for the CDR3 is TGTGCCAGCAGCTTCGGACAGGGGGGCTACGAGCAGTACTTC. Translation: CASSFGQGGYEQYF.

This sequence joins TRBV10-3 and TRBJ2-7, with 7 nucleotides matching TRBD2. The end of the DNA is better explained by TRBJ2-5, so the J call may be wrong. The CDR3 is made up of 15 amino acids. From germline, CDR1 is ENHRY and CDR2 SYGVKD. The CDR3 DNA is TGTGCCATCAGTGAGGCTAGCGGAGGGAGGGAGACCCAGTACTTC. Translating it yields CAISEASGGRETQYF.

This clonotype appeared many times. The chain joins TRBV3-1 to TRBJ2-7; D is perhaps TRBD1 (5 bases). Germline V gene lookup returns CDR1 LGHDT and CDR2 YNNKEL (reference sequence). The CDR3 spans 12 residues. V lost 4 bases and J lost 5, with 9 bases in between. As DNA, the CDR3 is TGTGCCAGCAGCCGCTCAGGGCACGAGCAGTACTTC. As protein: CASSRSGHEQYF.

DNA for the CDR3: TGTGCCAGCAGCGAGACGGGACTAGCGGGAACCTACGAGCAGTACTTC. It codes for CASSETGLAGTYEQYF. The chain joins TRBV13 to TRBJ2-7; 13 bases are a match to TRBD2. V lost 5 bases, J lost 2 bases, and 6 bases stayed unmatched. CDR3 length: 16 residues. CDR1 and CDR2 (germline): PRHDT, FYEKMQ (reference sequence).